This TCR beta chain comes out of a study of graft-versus-host responses after intestinal transplantation. The study's findings and limits: Recipient-marrow GvH clones were detected, some having first appeared in ileum or blood.

Note on this clone: Its antigen remains unidentified.

The V and J ends lost 5 bases and 0 bases respectively, with 7 bases between them. CDR1 and CDR2 from the germline V gene are SGHAT and FQNNGV. The CDR3 sequence is 13 residues long. The assay was immunoSEQ multiplex PCR, and TCRdb's table has in-frame clones only and misses some. The sample lists approximately 39,000 clones, approximately 93% occurring once. Sequencing was performed on unstimulated CD4+ T cells sorted from spleen or lymph node cells, taken before transplant. The TCR originated in a human donor who was the organ donor for an intestinal transplant. This chain uses TRBV11-2 with TRBJ1-1; D is possibly TRBD1 (5 bases). As DNA, the CDR3 is TGTGCCAGCAGCATACAGGTGAACACTGAAGCTTTCTTT. This gives the protein CASSIQVNTEAFF.